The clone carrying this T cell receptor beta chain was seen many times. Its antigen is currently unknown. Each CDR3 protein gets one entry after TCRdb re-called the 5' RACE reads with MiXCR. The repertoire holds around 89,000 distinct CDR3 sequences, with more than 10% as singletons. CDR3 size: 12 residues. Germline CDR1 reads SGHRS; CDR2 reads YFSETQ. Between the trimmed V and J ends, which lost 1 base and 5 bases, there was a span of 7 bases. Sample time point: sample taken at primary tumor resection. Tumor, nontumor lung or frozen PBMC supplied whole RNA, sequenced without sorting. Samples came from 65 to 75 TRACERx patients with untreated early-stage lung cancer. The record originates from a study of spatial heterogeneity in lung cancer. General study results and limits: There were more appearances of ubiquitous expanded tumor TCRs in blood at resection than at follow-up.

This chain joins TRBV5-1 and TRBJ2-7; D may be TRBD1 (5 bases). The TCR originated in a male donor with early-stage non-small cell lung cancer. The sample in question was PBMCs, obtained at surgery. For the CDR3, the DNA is TGCGCCAGCAGCTTGTCCAGGGACGAGCAGTACTTC. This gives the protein CASSLSRDEQYF.